The 9 T cell receptor beta chains reported below all come from one sample, sequenced in a study of tumor-infiltrating lymphocytes in primary liver carcinoma. RNA isolated from unsorted whole blood supplied the blood RNA, with germline DNA also extracted. Starting from 500 ng of total RNA, TCR beta cDNA was produced with a primer in the constant region. Libraries of TCR beta came from three nested multiplex PCR rounds with slightly modified ARM-PCR. Rounds one and two of PCR, each of around 9 cycles, were primed with TRBV1-TRBV30 forward primers and a C-beta reverse primer. Via MiXCR, TCRdb re-called the multiplex PCR reads, giving one row per CDR3 protein. The sample has approximately 330,000 distinct CDR3 sequences; about two thirds are singletons. Sequenced material: peripheral blood. The receptors come from a man in his forties or fifties with primary liver carcinoma and hepatitis B virus infection.

Regarding this clonotype: The CDR3 carries no conserved terminal phenylalanine or tryptophan, so it likely arises from a read error. The CDR3 protein is CASCISGSYNEQFS. CDR3 coding DNA: TGTGCCAGCTGCATTAGCGGCTCCTACAATGAGCAGTTCTCC. V usage is TRBV11-2 and J usage is TRBJ2-1; maybe TRBD2 (6 bases). The CDR3 spans 14 residues. V was shortened by 8 bases and J by 0 bases, with 11 bases between the two germline ends. Germline CDR1 SGHAT, CDR2 FQNNGV.

In its sample, this clonotype was seen once. The rearrangement links TRBV6-1 to TRBJ1-1; 9 nucleotides match TRBD1. This CDR3 spans 16 amino acids. The germline V gene has CDR1 MNHNS and CDR2 SASEGT. V shed 7 bases, J shed 4 bases, and the junction held 13 bases outside the gene matches. The CDR3 reads CASIRTGVNPITEAFF. As DNA, the CDR3 is TGTGCCAGCATCCGGACAGGGGTCAACCCGATCACTGAAGCTTTCTTT.

The CDR3 region is CASSLGSGRASTGELFF. The CDR3 DNA follows: TGTGCCAGCAGCTTAGGCAGCGGGAGGGCCTCCACCGGGGAGCTGTTTTTT. This chain uses TRBV7-9 with TRBJ2-2; TRBD2 matches 10 bases. The CDR3 length is 17 residues. Germline V lookup: CDR1 SEHNR, CDR2 FQNEAQ (reference sequence). J lost 4 bases, V lost 1 base, and 6 bases had no gene match.

With regard to this clonotype: A read error may explain this, as a much larger clone is one base away. The V call is TRBV6-5, the J call TRBJ1-2; D may be TRBD1 (6 bases). Germline V CDR1 and CDR2: MNHEY, SVGAGI. This CDR3 is 14 amino acids long. CDR3 nucleotide sequence: TGTGACAGCAGTTACTCGAAGAACCAGGGGGGCTACACCTTC. It yields the protein CDSSYSKNQGGYTF.

The V call is TRBV28, the J call TRBJ1-3; no clear D gene. This CDR3 spans 15 amino acids. CDR1 MDHEN and CDR2 SYDVKM come from the germline V gene. Trimming stripped 4 bases from V and 0 bases from J, with 10 bases between. CDR3 amino acids: CASSSSDLSGNTIYF. DNA for the CDR3: TGTGCCAGCAGTTCATCAGACCTCTCTGGAAACACCATATATTTT.

About this clonotype itself: In this CDR3 the conserved last residue, phenylalanine or tryptophan, is missing, so a read error is likely. The rearrangement links TRBV11-2 to TRBJ2-1; either TRBD1 or TRBD2 may supply D (5 bases each). CDR3 length equals 15 residues. Germline CDR1 SGHAT, CDR2 FQNNGV. V lost 9 bases, J lost 4 bases, and 19 bases lay in between. Written as DNA, the CDR3 is TGTGCCAGTAGCGTCTCCGATGGGGCATACAATGAGCAGTTCCTC. Protein product: CASSVSDGAYNEQFL.

Regarding this clonotype: A much more abundant neighbour one base away suggests this may be a read error. Given the absence of the conserved phenylalanine or tryptophan at the CDR3 end, a read error is likely. The rearrangement links TRBV4-3 to TRBJ2-3; 8 nucleotides line up with TRBD2. This CDR3 region has 15 residues. Germline lookup yields CDR1 LGHNA and CDR2 YSLEER. Trimming took 2 bases from V and 4 from J; bases not matched to a gene: 5. The CDR3 sequence: CASSQFGRDADTQYL. The CDR3 region has the DNA TGCGCCAGCAGCCAATTCGGGAGGGATGCAGATACGCAGTATCTT.

This clonotype was picked up many times. The chain uses TRBV4-2 and TRBJ2-3, with 14 bases fitting TRBD2. From germline, CDR1 is LGHNA and CDR2 YNFKEQ. There are 17 residues in the CDR3. The V gene end was trimmed by 4 bases and the J gene end by 2 bases; junction bases not matched to a gene: 5. This CDR3 is CASSLGTSGSVTDTQYF. The CDR3 DNA follows: TGTGCCAGCAGCCTTGGGACTAGCGGGAGTGTCACAGATACGCAGTATTTT.

This clonotype was seen a single time. Sequence at one end of the junction differs from germline and may be a read error. The chain carries TRBV5-1 and TRBJ1-1; D possibly corresponds to TRBD1 (6 bases). Germline V CDR1 and CDR2: SGHRS, YFSETQ. This CDR3 has 13 amino acids. CDR3 in amino acids: CASSPDRNTEAIF. The DNA of the CDR3 is TGCGCCAGCAGCCCTGACAGGAACACTGAAGCTATCTTT.